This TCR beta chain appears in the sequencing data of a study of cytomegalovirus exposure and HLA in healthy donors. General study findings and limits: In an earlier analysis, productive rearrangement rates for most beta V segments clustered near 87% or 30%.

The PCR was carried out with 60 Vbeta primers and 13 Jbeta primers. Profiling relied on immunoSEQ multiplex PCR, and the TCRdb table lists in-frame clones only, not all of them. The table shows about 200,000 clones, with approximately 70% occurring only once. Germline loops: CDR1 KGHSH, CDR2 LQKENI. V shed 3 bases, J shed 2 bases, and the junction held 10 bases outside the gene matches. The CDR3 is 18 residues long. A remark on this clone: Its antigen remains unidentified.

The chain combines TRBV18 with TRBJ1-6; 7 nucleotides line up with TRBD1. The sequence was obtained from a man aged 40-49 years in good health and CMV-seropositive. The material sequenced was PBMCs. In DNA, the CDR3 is TGTGCCAGCTCACCTTCGGGAGGGGGCATCACCTATAATTCACCCCTCCACTTT. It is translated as CASSPSGGGITYNSPLHF.